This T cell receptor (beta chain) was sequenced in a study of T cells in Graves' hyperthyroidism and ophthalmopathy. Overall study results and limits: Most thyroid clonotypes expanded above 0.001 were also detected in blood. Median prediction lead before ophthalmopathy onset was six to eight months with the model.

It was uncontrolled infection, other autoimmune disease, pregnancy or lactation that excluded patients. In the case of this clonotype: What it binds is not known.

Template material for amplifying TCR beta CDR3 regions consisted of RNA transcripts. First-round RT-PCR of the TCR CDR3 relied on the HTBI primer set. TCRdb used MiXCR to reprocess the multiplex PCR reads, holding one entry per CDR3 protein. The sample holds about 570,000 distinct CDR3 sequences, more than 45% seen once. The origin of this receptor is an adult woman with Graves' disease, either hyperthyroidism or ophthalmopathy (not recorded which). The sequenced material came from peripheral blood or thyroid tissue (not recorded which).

Here the CDR3 DNA reads TGTGCCAGCAGACGCGGACTAGCTGCACAAGAGACCCAGTACTTC. This encodes CASRRGLAAQETQYF. This chain uses TRBV7-2 with TRBJ2-5, with TRBD2 matching 8 bases. Per germline, CDR1 SGHTA and CDR2 FQGNSA. The CDR3 extends over 15 amino acids. The junction had 8 bases not matched to a gene; V was cut back by 6 bases and J by 2 bases.